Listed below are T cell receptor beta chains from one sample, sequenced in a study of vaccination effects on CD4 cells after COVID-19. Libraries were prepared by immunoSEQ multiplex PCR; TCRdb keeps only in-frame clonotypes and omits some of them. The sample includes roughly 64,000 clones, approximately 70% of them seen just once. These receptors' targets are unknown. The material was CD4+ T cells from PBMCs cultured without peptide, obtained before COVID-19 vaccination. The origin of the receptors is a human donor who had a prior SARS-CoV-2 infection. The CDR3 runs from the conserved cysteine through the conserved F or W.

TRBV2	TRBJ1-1	CASSEQGRGTEAFF
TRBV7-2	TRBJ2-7	CASSLGTLYEQYF
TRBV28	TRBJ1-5	CASSLQGLLNQPQHF
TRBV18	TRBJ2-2	CASSPRVATNTGELFF
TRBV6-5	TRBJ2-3	CASNVRGRLDTQYF
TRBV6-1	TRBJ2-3	CASSVVGWGASGTDTQYF
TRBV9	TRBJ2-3	CASSETGGTQYF
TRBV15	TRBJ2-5	CATSRGGEIETQYF
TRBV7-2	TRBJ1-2	CASSTRTGVGDGYTF
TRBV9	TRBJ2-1	CASSEDQPSYNEQFF
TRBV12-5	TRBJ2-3	CASGTGLELDTQYF
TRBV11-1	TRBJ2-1	CASSLNAYNEQFF
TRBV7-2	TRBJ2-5	CASRRGTQETQYF
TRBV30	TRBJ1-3	CAWSTGNSGNTIYF
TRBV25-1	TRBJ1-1	CASSEQGLNTEAFF
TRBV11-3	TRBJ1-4	CASSYQGSGGGEKLFF
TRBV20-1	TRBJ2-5	CSALTFETQYF
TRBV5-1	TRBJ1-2	CASSWDTLGYTF
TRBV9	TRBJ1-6	CASSVASKDSPLHF
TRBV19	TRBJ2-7	CASSPTPDSYEQYF
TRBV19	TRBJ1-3	CASSIESSGNTIYF
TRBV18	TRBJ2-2	CASSSGLAGNTGELFF
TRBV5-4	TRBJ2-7	CASSRDSYEQYF
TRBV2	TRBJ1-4	CASSGGAWRNEKLFF
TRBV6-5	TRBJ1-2	CASSYSAANYGYTF
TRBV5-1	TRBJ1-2	CASSPYSGNYGYTF
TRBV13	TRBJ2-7	CASSLGHERETYEQYF
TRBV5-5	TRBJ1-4	CASSVTGGGEKLFF
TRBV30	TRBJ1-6	CAWERQVRSPLHF
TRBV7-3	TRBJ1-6	CASSLMAAGGGSPLHF
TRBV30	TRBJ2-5	CAWTAGVGRETQYF
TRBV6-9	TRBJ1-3	CASSCSIPSGNTIYF
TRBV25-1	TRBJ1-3	CASSDSSSGNTIYF
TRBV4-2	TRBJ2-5	CASSQDPSEGETQYF
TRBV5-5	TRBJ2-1	CASSLSDSYSYNEQFF
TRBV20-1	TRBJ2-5	CSASGQGLETQYF
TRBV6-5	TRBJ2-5	CASSRTLFGTQYF
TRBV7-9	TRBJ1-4	CASSLALGQGDEKLFF
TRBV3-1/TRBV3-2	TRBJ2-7	CASSQGGGTYEQYF
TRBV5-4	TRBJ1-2	CASSLSLGTGGYTF
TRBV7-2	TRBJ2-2	CASSLERGWELFF
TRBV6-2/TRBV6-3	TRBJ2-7	CASSQAQTSGSYEQYF
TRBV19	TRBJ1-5	CASSINHGPGSNQPQHF
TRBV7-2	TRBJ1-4	CASSEQGGNEKLFF
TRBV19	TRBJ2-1	CASSGMSPSSYNEQFF
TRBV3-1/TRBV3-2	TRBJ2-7	CASSQVGRVSNEQYF
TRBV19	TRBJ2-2	CATGGQLNTGELFF
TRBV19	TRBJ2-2	CASRPFQGAASTGELFF
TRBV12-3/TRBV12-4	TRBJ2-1	CASSLYLGEQFF
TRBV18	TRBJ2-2	CASSPTFWAGTGELFF
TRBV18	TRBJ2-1	CASSPRQVRGVTNVTSPYNEQFF
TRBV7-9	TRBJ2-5	CASGSFGGVETQYF
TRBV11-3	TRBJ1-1	CASSLEMRTEAFF